This TCR beta chain was retrieved from a study of blood T cells in healthy people across ages. Turning to the study itself: About one barcoded beta molecule was captured per two T cells (by template switching). Findings of the study overall: Naive CD4+ cell counts and diversity both ran higher in long-lived than in aged donors. Roughly linear age-related decline in beta diversity appeared, significant by age approximately 40.

To note about this clonotype: Its cognate antigen is unknown.

Deletions cut 7 bases from V and 5 bases from J, with 14 bases between. This CDR3 comprises 13 residues. CDR1 is LGHDT, CDR2 YNNKEL, per germline (reference sequence). Sample-barcoded 5' priming and a J-beta primer mix drove a second PCR of roughly 6 to 12 cycles. Every single cDNA molecule received a tag from a template-switch adaptor with 12 random nucleotides. TCRdb re-called the 5' RACE reads with MiXCR, one entry per CDR3 protein. The sample lists 650,000 to 800,000 distinct CDR3 sequences; roughly half were seen once. The V gene is TRBV3-1, the J gene TRBJ1-1; tentatively, D is TRBD1 (6 bases). The TCR was taken from a woman of 80 years or more in good health. What was sequenced was blood. CDR3 sequence: CASTAGGLTEAFF. CDR3 sequence (DNA): TGTGCCAGCACCGCCGGGGGCTTAACTGAAGCTTTCTTT.